Listed here are 14 T cell receptor beta chains from one sample, sequenced in a study of blood T cell repertoires in COVID-19. Data came from immunoSEQ multiplex PCR; TCRdb stores just in-frame clones and leaves some out. The repertoire holds around 140,000 clones, with around 88% as singletons. Sequenced sample: peripheral blood. The receptors stem from a human donor in a cohort sampled during active COVID-19.

The rearrangement uses TRBV3-1 (or the pseudogene TRBV3-2) and TRBJ1-2, with D unresolved. In germline, CDR1 is LGHDT, CDR2 YNNKEL (reference sequence). The V end was cut by 1 base, the J end by 8 bases, with 20 bases between. There are 16 residues in the CDR3. CDR3 sequence reads: CASSQGAPSGGHGYTF. CDR3 nucleotide sequence: TGTGCCAGCAGCCAAGGGGCACCATCGGGAGGGCACGGCTACACCTTC.

This clone was seen a single time. The genes are TRBV12-3 or TRBV12-4 and TRBJ2-7, with D uncertain. Trimming shortened V by 5 bases and J by 5 bases, and 10 bases separated the two germline ends. The CDR3 length is 12 residues. The CDR3 coding sequence is TGTGCCAGCAGTCCGCTTGGCCACGAGCAGTACTTC. As protein: CASSPLGHEQYF.

This clone was seen only once. The chain has TRBV15 and TRBJ2-7; tentative D call: TRBD1 (5 bases). V was clipped by 4 bases and J by 0 bases, with 19 bases between them. The CDR3 consists of 17 residues. Germline V gives CDR1 LNHNV, CDR2 YYDKDF (reference sequence). The CDR3 DNA reads TGTGCCACCAGCATAGGGCCTCGGTTAAGGGGCTCCTACGAGCAGTACTTC. Translated: CATSIGPRLRGSYEQYF.

The chain carries TRBV5-4 and TRBJ2-3; D perhaps matches TRBD2 (6 bases). The length of the CDR3 is 16 residues. Trimming removed 0 bases at V and 4 bases at J, with 15 bases between. Germline V gene lookup returns CDR1 SGHNT and CDR2 YYREEE (reference sequence). This chain's CDR3 is CASSLGGLKRADTQYF. DNA for the CDR3: TGTGCCAGCAGCTTGGGGGGACTGAAGAGGGCAGATACGCAGTATTTT.

This chain links TRBV3-1 (or the pseudogene TRBV3-2) with TRBJ1-4, with D uncertain. CDR1 LGHDT and CDR2 YNNKEL come from the germline V gene (reference sequence). Trimming removed 4 bases at V and 8 bases at J, with 14 bases between. The CDR3 is 14 residues long. CDR3 sequence (DNA): TGTGCCAGCAGCCCCCCAACCAGAGGGGAAAAACTGTTTTTT. Translated: CASSPPTRGEKLFF.

The chain employs TRBV5-1 and TRBJ1-1; D remains unclear. Germline V gene sequence: CDR1 SGHRS, CDR2 YFSETQ. V dropped 3 bases and J dropped 2 bases, with 8 bases sitting between them. The CDR3 sequence is 13 residues long. The CDR3 loop reads CASSSRYNTEAFF. In nucleotides, the CDR3 is TGCGCCAGCAGCTCGAGATACAACACTGAAGCTTTCTTT.

The V gene is TRBV12-3 or TRBV12-4, the J gene TRBJ1-5; 7 bases agree with TRBD1. This CDR3 region has 13 residues. J was trimmed by 4 bases and V by 6 bases; bases with no gene match: 3. CDR3 sequence: CASRGQTNQPQHF. CDR3 DNA sequence: TGTGCCAGCAGGGGACAGACAAATCAGCCCCAGCATTTT.

This clone was seen only once. V gene TRBV27 combines with J gene TRBJ2-7; 9 positions match TRBD1. J gave up 4 bases and V 5 bases, and 9 bases lay outside the gene matches. This CDR3 comprises 15 residues. CDR1 MNHEY and CDR2 SMNVEV come from the germline V gene (reference sequence). This chain's CDR3 is CASSPSGQGPYEQYF. Here the CDR3 DNA reads TGTGCCAGCAGTCCCTCAGGACAGGGGCCATACGAGCAGTACTTC.

The V gene is TRBV5-4, the J gene TRBJ1-6, with 9 bases aligning to TRBD1. Germline lookup yields CDR1 SGHNT and CDR2 YYREEE (reference sequence). The CDR3 sequence is 14 residues long. After removal of 5 bases from V and 7 bases from J, the junction contained 4 bases not matched to a gene. The CDR3 region is CASRRQGDNSPLHF. For the CDR3, the DNA is TGTGCCAGCAGGAGACAGGGGGACAATTCACCCCTCCACTTT.

This clone has ten or more counts. The CDR3 loop is CASSYGALGSYEQYF. In DNA form, the CDR3 reads TGTGCCAGCAGTTACGGGGCGCTAGGATCCTACGAGCAGTACTTC. V and J are TRBV6-5 and TRBJ2-7, with D perhaps matching TRBD1 (5 bases). Germline values: CDR1 MNHEY, CDR2 SVGAGI. The CDR3 extends over 15 amino acids. Trimming left V 2 bases short and J 1 base short, with 12 bases between.

The V gene is TRBV9, the J gene TRBJ2-7; 9 bases are shared with TRBD2. CDR3 length: 16 residues. CDR1 and CDR2 (germline): SGDLS, YYNGEE. J was trimmed by 5 bases and V by 0 bases; bases with no gene match: 9. The CDR3 reads CASSVASGTSYHEQYF. The CDR3 DNA is TGTGCCAGCAGCGTAGCTTCCGGGACTAGCTACCACGAGCAGTACTTC.

This chain uses TRBV5-8 with TRBJ2-1, with a possible D match to TRBD2 (5 bases). V lost 0 bases to trimming and J lost 5 bases, with 6 bases between them. Germline CDR1 and CDR2: SGHTS and YDEGEE. This CDR3 contains 13 residues. CDR3 nucleotides: TGTGCCAGCAGCTTGGCCGGGGACAATGAGCAGTTCTTC. Its protein is CASSLAGDNEQFF.

This clone is a singleton in its sample. The gene calls are TRBV4-2 and TRBJ1-2; 9 bases line up with TRBD1. The CDR3 is 18 amino acids. The V and J ends lost 0 bases and 3 bases, in that order; junction bases with no gene match: 11. Germline loops: CDR1 LGHNA, CDR2 YNFKEQ. The CDR3, as DNA: TGTGCCAGCAGCCAAGACCAAATACTCACAGGGGGCGACTATGGCTACACCTTC. Protein sequence: CASSQDQILTGGDYGYTF.

This clone was observed once. This chain links TRBV4-1 with TRBJ2-5; 7 nucleotides line up with TRBD1. This CDR3 has 14 residues. Germline CDR1 reads MGHRA; CDR2 reads YSYEKL. The V gene end was trimmed by 4 bases and the J gene end by 3 bases; junction bases not matched to a gene: 5. The CDR3 nucleotides are TGCGCCAGCAGCCGCGGACAGGTCGAAGAGACCCAGTACTTC. It codes for CASSRGQVEETQYF.